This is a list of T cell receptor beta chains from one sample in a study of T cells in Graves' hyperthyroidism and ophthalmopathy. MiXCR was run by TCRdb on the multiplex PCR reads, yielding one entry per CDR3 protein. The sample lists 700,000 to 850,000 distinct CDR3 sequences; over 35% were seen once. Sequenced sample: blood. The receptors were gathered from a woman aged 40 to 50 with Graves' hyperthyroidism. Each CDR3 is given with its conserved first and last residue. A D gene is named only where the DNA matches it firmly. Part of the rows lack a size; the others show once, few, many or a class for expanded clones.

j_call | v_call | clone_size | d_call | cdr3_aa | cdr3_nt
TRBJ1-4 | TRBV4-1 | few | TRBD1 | CASSHDRGKETNEKLFF | TGCGCCAGCAGCCATGACAGGGGGAAAGAAACTAATGAAAAACTGTTTTTT
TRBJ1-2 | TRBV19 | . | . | CASTPEGGPRDYGYTF | TGTGCCAGTACCCCGGAGGGAGGGCCCCGCGACTATGGCTACACCTTC
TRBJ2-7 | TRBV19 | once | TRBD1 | CASSFGQGTSDLYEQYF | TGTGCCAGTAGTTTCGGACAGGGGACCTCCGACCTTTACGAGCAGTACTTC
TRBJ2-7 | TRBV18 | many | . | CASSRDQHEQYF | TGTGCCAGCTCCCGGGACCAACACGAGCAGTACTTC
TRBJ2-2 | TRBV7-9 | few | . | CASSLFWDAANTGELFF | TGTGCCAGCAGCTTATTCTGGGACGCCGCGAACACCGGGGAGCTGTTTTTT
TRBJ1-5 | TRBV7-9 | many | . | CASSFTQNQPQHF | TGTGCCAGCAGCTTCACGCAAAATCAGCCCCAGCATTTT
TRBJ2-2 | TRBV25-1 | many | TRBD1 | CASSESPLRQGASGELFF | TGTGCCAGCAGTGAAAGTCCCCTTCGGCAGGGGGCATCCGGGGAGCTGTTTTTT
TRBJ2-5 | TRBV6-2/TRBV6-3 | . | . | CASTSGAPGAQYF | TGTGCCAGCACGTCCGGGGCCCCCGGGGCCCAGTACTTC
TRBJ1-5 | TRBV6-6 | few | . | CASSYLRVSNQPQHF | TGTGCCAGCAGTTACCTGAGAGTCAGCAATCAGCCCCAGCATTTT
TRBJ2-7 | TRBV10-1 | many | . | CASSPGGGLNYEQYF | TGCGCCAGCAGCCCTGGAGGGGGGCTAAACTACGAGCAGTACTTC
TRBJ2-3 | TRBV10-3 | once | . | CATNTGTTRGDTQYF | TGTGCCACCAACACTGGAACGACTAGGGGTGATACGCAGTATTTT
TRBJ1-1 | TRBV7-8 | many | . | CASSPTGANTEAFF | TGTGCCAGCAGCCCGACGGGGGCGAACACTGAAGCTTTCTTT
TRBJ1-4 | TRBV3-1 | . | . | CASSQGVGIEKLFF | TGTGCCAGCAGCCAAGGTGTGGGGATTGAAAAACTGTTTTTT
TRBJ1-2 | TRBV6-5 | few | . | CASSSAELVWSYTF | TGTGCCAGCAGCTCGGCGGAGCTTGTTTGGAGCTACACCTTC
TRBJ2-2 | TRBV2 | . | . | CASSEVGELFF | TGTGCCAGCAGTGAGGTCGGGGAGCTGTTTTTT
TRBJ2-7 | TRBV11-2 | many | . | CASSPSASYEQYF | TGTGCCAGCAGTCCTAGCGCCTCCTACGAGCAGTACTTC
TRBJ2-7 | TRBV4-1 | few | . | CASSQNQAEGYEQYF | TGCGCCAGCAGCCAAAACCAAGCAGAAGGGTACGAGCAGTACTTC
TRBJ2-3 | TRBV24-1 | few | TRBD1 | CATSERDSSTDTQYF | TGTGCCACCAGTGAAAGGGACAGTAGCACAGATACGCAGTATTTT
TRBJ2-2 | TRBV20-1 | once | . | CSAGLQGVSTGELFF | TGCAGTGCGGGGTTACAGGGTGTGTCCACCGGGGAGCTGTTTTTT
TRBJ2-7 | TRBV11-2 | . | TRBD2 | CASRHASGFAEEQYF | TGTGCCAGCAGACACGCTAGCGGGTTCGCAGAAGAGCAGTACTTC
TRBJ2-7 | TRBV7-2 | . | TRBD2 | CASSLGGSWEQYF | TGTGCCAGCAGCTTGGGGGGGTCGTGGGAGCAGTACTTC
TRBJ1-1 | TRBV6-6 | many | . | CASSYYGSGEAFF | TGTGCCAGCAGTTACTACGGGTCAGGAGAAGCTTTCTTT
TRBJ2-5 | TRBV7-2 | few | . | CASSLARSGVGETQYF | TGTGCCAGCAGCTTAGCGCGTTCAGGGGTGGGGGAGACCCAGTACTTC
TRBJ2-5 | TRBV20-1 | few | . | CSASSYGVTQTLQETQYF | TGCAGTGCTAGCTCCTACGGTGTAACTCAGACCCTACAAGAGACCCAGTACTTC
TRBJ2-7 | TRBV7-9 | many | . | CASSLRGGEQYF | TGTGCCAGCAGCTTGAGGGGCGGCGAGCAGTACTTC
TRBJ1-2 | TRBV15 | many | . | CATSNPTDHYGYTF | TGTGCCACCAGCAATCCGACGGACCACTATGGCTACACCTTC
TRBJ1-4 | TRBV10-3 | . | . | CAISEYPGREGGKLFF | TGTGCCATCAGTGAGTATCCGGGCAGGGAAGGAGGAAAACTGTTTTTT
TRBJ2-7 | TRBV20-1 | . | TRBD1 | CSAGQGILYEQYF | TGCAGTGCTGGACAGGGTATTCTATACGAGCAGTACTTC
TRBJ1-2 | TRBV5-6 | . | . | CASSLGVREPVGYGYTF | TGTGCCAGCAGCTTGGGGGTCCGGGAGCCGGTGGGCTATGGCTACACCTTC
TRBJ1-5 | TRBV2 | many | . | CASQVQGPYRSMTQHF | TGTGCCAGCCAAGTGCAGGGACCCTACCGATCAATGACCCAGCATTTT
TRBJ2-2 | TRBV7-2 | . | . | CATRRANVLTFGAGTGELFF | .
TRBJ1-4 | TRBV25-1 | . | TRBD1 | CASRSQLVQGGKGKLFF | TGTGCCAGCAGGTCTCAGCTGGTCCAGGGGGGCAAGGGAAAACTGTTTTTT
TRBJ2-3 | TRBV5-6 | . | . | CASSLNRDGSTDTQYF | TGTGCCAGCAGCCTTAACAGGGACGGGAGCACAGATACGCAGTATTTT
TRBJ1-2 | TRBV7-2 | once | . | CASSFSSTAPYGYTF | TGTGCCAGCAGCTTTAGCTCGACAGCCCCCTATGGCTACACCTTC
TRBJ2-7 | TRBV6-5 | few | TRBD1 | CASSYGTADYEQYF | TGTGCCAGCAGTTACGGGACAGCGGACTACGAGCAGTACTTC
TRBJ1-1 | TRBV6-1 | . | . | CASSEGRGTEAFF | TGTGCCAGCAGTGAGGGAAGGGGCACTGAAGCTTTCTTT
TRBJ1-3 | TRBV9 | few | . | CASSVLNSGNTIYF | TGTGCCAGCAGCGTCTTAAATTCTGGAAACACCATATATTTT
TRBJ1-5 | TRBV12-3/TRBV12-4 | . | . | CASSLFLGRNQPQHF | TGTGCCAGCAGTTTATTCCTTGGCCGCAATCAGCCCCAGCATTTT
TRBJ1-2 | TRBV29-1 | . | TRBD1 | CSLAGQEYGYTF | TGCAGCTTGGCCGGACAGGAATACGGCTACACCTTC
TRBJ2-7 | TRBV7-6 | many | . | CASSPTNSGWGEQYF | TGTGCCAGCAGCCCTACCAATTCCGGTTGGGGCGAGCAGTACTTC
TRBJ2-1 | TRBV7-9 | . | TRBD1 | CASRHWTGDYNEQFF | TGTGCCAGCAGACACTGGACAGGGGATTACAATGAGCAGTTCTTC
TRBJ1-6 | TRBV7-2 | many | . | CASSLVQRHSPLHF | TGTGCCAGCAGCTTAGTTCAACGCCATTCACCCCTCCACTTT
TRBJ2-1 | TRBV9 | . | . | CASSVQGGPSHYNEQFF | TGTGCCAGCAGCGTACAGGGGGGGCCAAGTCATTACAATGAGCAGTTCTTC
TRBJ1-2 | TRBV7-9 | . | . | CASSLAGQSYGYTF | TGTGCCAGCAGCTTAGCAGGACAGAGCTATGGCTACACCTTC
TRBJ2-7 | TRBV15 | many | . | CATSSWTARSEQYF | TGTGCCACCAGCAGCTGGACAGCTCGGAGCGAGCAGTACTTC
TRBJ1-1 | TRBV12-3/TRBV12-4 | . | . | CASSLHGRGGNTEAFF | TGTGCCAGCAGTTTACACGGGAGGGGAGGGAACACTGAAGCTTTCTTT
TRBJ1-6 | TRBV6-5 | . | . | CASSYRQISPLHF | TGTGCCAGCAGTTACCGACAGATTTCACCCCTCCACTTT
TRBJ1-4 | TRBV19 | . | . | CASSMDSRGSTNEKLFF | TGTGCCAGTAGTATGGATTCTCGGGGCTCGACTAATGAAAAACTGTTTTTT
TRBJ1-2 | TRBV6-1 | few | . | CASSEFDVAKANYGYTF | TGTGCCAGCAGTGAATTCGACGTCGCCAAAGCTAACTATGGCTACACCTTC
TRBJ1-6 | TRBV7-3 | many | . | CASSQGVGAPLHF | TGTGCCAGCAGCCAGGGAGTAGGGGCACCCCTCCACTTT
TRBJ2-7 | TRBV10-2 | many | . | CATATYEQYF | TGCGCCACCGCGACCTACGAGCAGTACTTC
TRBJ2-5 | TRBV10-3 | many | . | CAISERTQQETQYF | TGTGCCATCAGTGAACGGACCCAACAAGAGACCCAGTACTTC
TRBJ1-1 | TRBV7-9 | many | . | CASKTGPNTEAFF | TGTGCCAGCAAAACGGGCCCGAACACTGAAGCTTTCTTT
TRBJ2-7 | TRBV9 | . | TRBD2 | CASSVPGLAGDNEQYF | TGTGCCAGCAGCGTGCCAGGACTAGCGGGCGACAATGAGCAGTACTTC
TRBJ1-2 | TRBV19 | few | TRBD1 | CASSRWTGRVYGYTF | TGTGCCAGTAGTAGGTGGACAGGGAGAGTCTATGGCTACACCTTC
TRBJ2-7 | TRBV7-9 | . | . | CASTGWDEQYF | TGTGCCAGCACAGGCTGGGACGAGCAGTACTTC
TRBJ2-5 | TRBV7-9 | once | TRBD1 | CASSLGQAIQETQHF | TGTGCCAGCAGCTTGGGACAGGCTATCCAAGAGACCCAGCACTTC
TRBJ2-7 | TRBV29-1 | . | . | CSVVWFGSNEQYF | TGCAGCGTCGTTTGGTTTGGTTCAAACGAGCAGTACTTC